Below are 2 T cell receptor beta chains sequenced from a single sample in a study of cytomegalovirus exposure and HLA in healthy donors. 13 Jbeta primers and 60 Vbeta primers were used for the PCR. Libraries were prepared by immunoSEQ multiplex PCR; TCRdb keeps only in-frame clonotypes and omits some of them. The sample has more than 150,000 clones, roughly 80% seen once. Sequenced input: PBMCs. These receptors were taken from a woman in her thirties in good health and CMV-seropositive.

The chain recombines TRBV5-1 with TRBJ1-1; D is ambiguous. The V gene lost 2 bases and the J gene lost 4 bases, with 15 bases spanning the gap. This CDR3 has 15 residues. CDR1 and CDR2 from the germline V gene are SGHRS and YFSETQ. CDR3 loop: CASSFSSRTGTEAFF. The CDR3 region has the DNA TGCGCCAGCAGCTTCTCCTCGAGAACGGGCACTGAAGCTTTCTTT.

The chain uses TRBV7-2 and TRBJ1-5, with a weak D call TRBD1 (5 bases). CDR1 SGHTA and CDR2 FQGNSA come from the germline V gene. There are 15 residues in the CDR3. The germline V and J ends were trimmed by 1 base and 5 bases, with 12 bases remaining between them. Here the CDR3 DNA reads TGTGCCAGCAGCTTAGTCAGGGTGAAGGATCAGCCCCAGCATTTT. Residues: CASSLVRVKDQPQHF.